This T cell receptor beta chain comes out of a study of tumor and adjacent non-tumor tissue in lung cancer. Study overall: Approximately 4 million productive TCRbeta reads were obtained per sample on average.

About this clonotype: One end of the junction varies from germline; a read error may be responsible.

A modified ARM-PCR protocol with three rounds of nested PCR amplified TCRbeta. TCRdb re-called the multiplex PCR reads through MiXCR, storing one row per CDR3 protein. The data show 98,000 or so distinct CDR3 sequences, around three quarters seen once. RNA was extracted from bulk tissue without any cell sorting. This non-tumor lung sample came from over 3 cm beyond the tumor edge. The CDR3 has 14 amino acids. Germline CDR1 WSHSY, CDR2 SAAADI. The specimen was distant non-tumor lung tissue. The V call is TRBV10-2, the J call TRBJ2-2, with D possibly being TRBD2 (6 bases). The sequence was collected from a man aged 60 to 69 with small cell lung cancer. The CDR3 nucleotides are TGCGCCAGCAGTACTAGCATATCCACCGGGGAGTTGTTTTTT. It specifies CASSTSISTGELFF.